Presented here are 3 T cell receptor beta chains from one specimen sequenced in a study of radiotherapy plus CTLA-4 blockade in lung cancer. Assay: immunoSEQ multiplex PCR; the TCRdb copy retains only in-frame clones and omits some. The repertoire holds over 80,000 clones, with around 83% as singletons. This material consisted of peripheral blood, taken from a patient treated with radiotherapy plus ipilimumab. The receptors were sampled from a human donor with non-small cell lung cancer who had stable disease on radiotherapy plus ipilimumab.

CDR3 protein: CASSLRGSGNTIYF. In DNA, the CDR3 is TGTGCCAGCAGCTTGCGAGGGTCCGGAAACACCATATATTTT. The V gene is TRBV5-4, the J gene TRBJ1-3; D ambiguous. CDR1 is SGHNT and CDR2 is YYREEE in the germline V gene (reference sequence). The V end lost 1 base, the J end lost 4 bases, and 9 bases lay between the germline ends. This CDR3 is 14 amino acids long.

This clone was observed a handful of times. The chain recombines TRBV28 with TRBJ1-3, with no clear D. With 4 bases removed from V and 2 bases from J, the gap between germline ends came to 9 bases. Germline loops: CDR1 MDHEN, CDR2 SYDVKM. The CDR3 spans 14 residues. The CDR3 nucleotides read TGTGCCAGCAGTTCACAGACGCCTGGAAACACCATATATTTT. As protein: CASSSQTPGNTIYF.

V and J are TRBV28 and TRBJ1-6; 8 bases line up with TRBD1. Germline V CDR1 and CDR2: MDHEN, SYDVKM. This CDR3 contains 15 residues. V trimming: 7 bases; J trimming: 7 bases; junction bases outside the gene matches: 9. The CDR3 DNA sequence: TGTGCCAGCACCCCCACAGGGGGGAACAATTCACCCCTCCACTTT. As protein: CASTPTGGNNSPLHF.